What follows describes a single T cell receptor (beta chain). The germline gives CDR1 SGHVS, CDR2 FQNEAQ. The CDR3 is made up of 16 amino acids. Trimming took 3 bases from V and 3 from J; bases not matched to a gene: 6. The data stem from a study of blood T cell repertoires in COVID-19. Study-wide context: Collection of acute and convalescent COVID-19 samples took place in the United States, Italy and Spain. PBMCs, B-cell-depleted T cells, or T cells were the source of the cDNA or gDNA that made up the material.

The assay was immunoSEQ multiplex PCR, and TCRdb's table has in-frame clones only and misses some. The sample lists over 350,000 clones; 70% to 90% were seen once. V usage is TRBV7-8 and J usage is TRBJ2-1, with 9 bases identical to TRBD1. Material: PBMCs or T cells enriched from blood (not recorded which). This sequence originates from a woman younger than 35 with acute COVID-19. Here the CDR3 reads CASSFRGTGYYNEQFF. CDR3 DNA sequence: TGTGCCAGCAGCTTTAGGGGGACAGGGTACTACAATGAGCAGTTCTTC.